This T cell receptor (beta chain) was obtained from a study of blood T cell repertoires in COVID-19. At the level of the study: Samples of COVID-19 (acute and convalescent) were obtained from the United States, Italy and Spain.

Assay: immunoSEQ multiplex PCR; the TCRdb copy retains only in-frame clones and omits some. The table has about 300,000 clones, 85% seen once. Ages ranged from about 18 to 89 years, with residence in under 25 US areas. Cohorts were assigned according to the clinical history that participants reported. Two negative PCRs, clearance, or symptom resolution had been documented for recovered Cohort 3 donors. Germline values: CDR1 GTSNPN, CDR2 SVGIG (reference sequence). V was clipped by 2 bases and J by 0 bases; unmatched bases: 6. The CDR3 runs 17 residues. The source is a woman between 45 and 60 years old who had recovered from COVID-19. The chain has TRBV30 and TRBJ1-6; 8 bases fit TRBD1. The sample consisted of PBMCs or T cells enriched from blood (not recorded which). This chain's CDR3 is CAWSRNRGSSYNSPLHF. In nucleotides, the CDR3 is TGTGCCTGGAGTCGTAACAGGGGGAGCTCCTATAATTCACCCCTCCACTTT. The full variable domain, in which reference TRBV30 and TRBJ1-6 provide the parts outside the CDR3, is SQTIHQWPATLVQPVGSPLSLECTVEGTSNPNLYWYRQAAGRGLQLLFYSVGIGQISSEVPQNLSASRPQDRQFILSSKKLLLSDSGFYLCAWSRNRGSSYNSPLHFGNGTRLTVT.